The 10 T cell receptor beta chains given below trace back to one sample, sequenced in a study of cytomegalovirus exposure and HLA in healthy donors. 60 Vbeta and 13 Jbeta primers were used in PCR. Measured with immunoSEQ multiplex PCR; TCRdb has only the in-frame clones, and not every one. Among some 140,000 clones listed, about three quarters were seen once. Sequenced material: PBMCs. The receptors derive from a female donor in good health and CMV-seropositive.

The chain is built from TRBV2 and TRBJ2-7; 10 nucleotides match TRBD2. V gave up 4 bases and J gave up 0 bases; unmatched junction bases: 9. The CDR3 loop spans 17 amino acids. Germline V gives CDR1 SNHLY, CDR2 FYNNEI. This CDR3 is CASSGGASGGYSYEQYF. The DNA of the CDR3 is TGTGCCAGCAGTGGGGGGGCTAGCGGGGGTTACTCCTACGAGCAGTACTTC.

The chain has TRBV5-6 and TRBJ1-1; 7 nucleotides line up with TRBD1. CDR3 length equals 15 residues. J lost 2 bases, V lost 2 bases, and 6 bases had no gene match. The germline V gene encodes CDR1 SGHDT and CDR2 YYEEEE. CDR3 residues: CASSFLQGSNTEAFF. The CDR3 nucleotides are TGTGCCAGCAGCTTCCTACAGGGGAGTAACACTGAAGCTTTCTTT.

The chain is built from TRBV6-5 and TRBJ2-7, with TRBD2 matching over 9 bases. Germline V gives CDR1 MNHEY, CDR2 SVGAGI. With V trimmed by 6 bases and J by 1 base, 4 bases remained unmatched. CDR3 length: 14 residues. The DNA for the CDR3 is TGTGCCAGCAGCGAGGCGGGAGGGTCCTACGAGCAGTACTTC. Its translation: CASSEAGGSYEQYF.

The chain is built from TRBV5-1 and TRBJ2-5; tentative D call: TRBD2 (5 bases). Germline CDR1 reads SGHRS; CDR2 reads YFSETQ. Trimming cost V 4 bases and J 5 bases, with 21 bases left between them. This CDR3 comprises 16 residues. CDR3 in DNA: TGCGCCAGCAGCCCCCGACGTCCTTTCCAGCGGGAGACCCAGTACTTC. This encodes CASSPRRPFQRETQYF.

The chain carries TRBV5-5 and TRBJ2-1, with no clear D. Trimming left V 2 bases short and J 1 base short, with 13 bases between. The germline V gene has CDR1 SGHKS and CDR2 YYEKEE (reference sequence). The CDR3 consists of 16 residues. Written as DNA, the CDR3 is TGTGCCAGCAGCTTAGGAGTTGGATCGTCCTACAATGAGCAGTTCTTC. This encodes CASSLGVGSSYNEQFF.

This clone has just a few counts. The V and J genes are TRBV28 and TRBJ2-5; 8 bases line up with TRBD2. The CDR3 totals 16 residues. V gave up 4 bases and J gave up 3 bases; unmatched junction bases: 10. Germline V gene sequence: CDR1 MDHEN, CDR2 SYDVKM. The CDR3 spells CASSSGGVAIEETQYF. The DNA for the CDR3 is TGTGCCAGCAGTTCCGGGGGGGTAGCGATAGAAGAGACCCAGTACTTC.

The V gene is TRBV4-1, the J gene TRBJ2-5; possible D gene TRBD1, 5 bases. CDR1 MGHRA and CDR2 YSYEKL come from the germline V gene. This CDR3 is built from 14 residues. V lost 6 bases and J 1 base, leaving 12 bases between the germline ends. This CDR3 reads CASSPQGLQETQYF. For the CDR3, the DNA is TGCGCCAGCAGTCCTCAGGGCCTCCAAGAGACCCAGTACTTC.

The chain carries TRBV4-1 and TRBJ1-1, with D maybe TRBD1 (5 bases). The CDR3 covers 15 residues. Trimming stripped 3 bases from V and 0 bases from J, with 11 bases between. Germline CDR1 is MGHRA and CDR2 is YSYEKL. The CDR3 sequence is CASSQRQSMNTEAFF. CDR3 in DNA: TGCGCCAGCAGCCAGAGACAGAGTATGAACACTGAAGCTTTCTTT.

Only a few counts were recorded for this clone. The same CDR3 arises from other DNA sequences in this sample as well. V usage is TRBV11-2 and J usage is TRBJ1-2; weak D call: TRBD1 (5 bases). Germline CDR1 reads SGHAT; CDR2 reads FQNNGV. V was clipped by 0 bases and J by 1 base, with 9 bases between them. There are 15 residues in the CDR3. CDR3 in DNA: TGTGCCAGCAGCTTAGAAGGGGCAAGTAACTATGGCTACACCTTC. This sequence encodes CASSLEGASNYGYTF.

This chain links TRBV7-3 with TRBJ2-2; 15 bases line up with TRBD2. After removal of 5 bases from V and 2 bases from J, the junction contained 12 bases not matched to a gene. This CDR3 contains 20 residues. CDR1 is SGHTA, CDR2 FQGTGA, per germline. The CDR3 DNA sequence: TGTGCCAGCAGCCAACTCATGGGGACTAGCGGGAGGCACAACACCGGGGAGCTGTTTTTT. It codes for CASSQLMGTSGRHNTGELFF.